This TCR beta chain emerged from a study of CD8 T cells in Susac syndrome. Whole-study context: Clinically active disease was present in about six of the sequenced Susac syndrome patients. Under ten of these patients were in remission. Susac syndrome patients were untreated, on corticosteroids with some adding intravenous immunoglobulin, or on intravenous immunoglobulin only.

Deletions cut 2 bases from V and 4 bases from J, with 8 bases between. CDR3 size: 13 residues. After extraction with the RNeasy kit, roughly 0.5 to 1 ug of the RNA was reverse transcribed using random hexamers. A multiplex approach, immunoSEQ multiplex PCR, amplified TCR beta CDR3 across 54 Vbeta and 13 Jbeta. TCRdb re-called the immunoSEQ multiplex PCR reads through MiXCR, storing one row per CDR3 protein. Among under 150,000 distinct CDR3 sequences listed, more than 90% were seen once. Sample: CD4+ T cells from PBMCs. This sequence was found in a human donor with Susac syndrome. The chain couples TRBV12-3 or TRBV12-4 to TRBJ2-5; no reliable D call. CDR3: CASSLRSAETQYF. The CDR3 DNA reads TGTGCCAGCAGTTTAAGAAGCGCAGAGACCCAGTACTTC.